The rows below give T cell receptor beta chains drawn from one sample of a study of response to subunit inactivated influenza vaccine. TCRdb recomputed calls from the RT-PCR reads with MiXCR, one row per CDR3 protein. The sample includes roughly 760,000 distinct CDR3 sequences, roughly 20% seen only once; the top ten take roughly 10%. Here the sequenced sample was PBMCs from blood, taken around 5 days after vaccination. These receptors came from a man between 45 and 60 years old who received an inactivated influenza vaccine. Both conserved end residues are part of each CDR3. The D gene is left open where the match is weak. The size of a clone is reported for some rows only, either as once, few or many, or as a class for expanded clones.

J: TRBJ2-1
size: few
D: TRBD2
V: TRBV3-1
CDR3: CASSHLAGRGNQFF
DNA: TGTGCCAGCAGCCACTTAGCGGGTCGCGGTAATCAGTTCTTC

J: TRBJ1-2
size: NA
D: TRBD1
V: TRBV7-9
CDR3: CASSQRTGYIDGYTF
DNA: TGTGCCAGCAGCCAGAGGACAGGGTATATCGATGGCTACACCTTC

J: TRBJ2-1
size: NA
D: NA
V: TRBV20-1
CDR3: CSASRRGFF
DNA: TGCAGTGCTAGCAGGCGAGGGTTCTTC

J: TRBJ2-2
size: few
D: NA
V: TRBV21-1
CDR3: CASSKALAGGSGELFF
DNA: TGTGCCAGCAGCAAAGCACTAGCGGGAGGCTCCGGGGAGCTGTTTTTT

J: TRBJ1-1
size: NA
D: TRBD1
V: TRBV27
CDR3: CASWDRAMNTEAFF
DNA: TGTGCCAGCTGGGACAGGGCCATGAACACTGAAGCTTTCTTT

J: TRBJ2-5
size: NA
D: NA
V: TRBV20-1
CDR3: CSASRGASIETQYF
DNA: TGCAGTGCTAGTCGGGGGGCCTCGATCGAGACCCAGTACTTC

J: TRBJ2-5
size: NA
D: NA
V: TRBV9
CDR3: CASSPIPRETQYF
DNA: TGTGCCAGCAGCCCAATACCCCGAGAGACCCAGTACTTC

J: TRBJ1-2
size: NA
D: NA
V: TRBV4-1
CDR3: CASSQDQGISGYTF
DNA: TGCGCCAGCAGCCAAGATCAGGGAATCTCGGGCTACACCTTC

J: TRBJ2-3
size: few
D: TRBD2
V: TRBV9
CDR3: CASSVATSGRFTDTQYF
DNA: TGTGCCAGCAGCGTAGCCACTAGCGGGAGATTCACAGATACGCAGTATTTT

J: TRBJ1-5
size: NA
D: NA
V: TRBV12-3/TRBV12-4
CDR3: CTSSLGGAQPQHF
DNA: TGTACCAGCAGTTTGGGAGGGGCTCAGCCCCAGCATTTT

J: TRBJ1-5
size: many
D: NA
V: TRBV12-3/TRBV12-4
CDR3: CASSLWGNQPQHF
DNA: TGTGCCAGCAGTTTGTGGGGAAATCAGCCCCAGCATTTT

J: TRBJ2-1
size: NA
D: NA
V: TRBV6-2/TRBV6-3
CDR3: CASKTYRDEQFF
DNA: TGTGCCAGCAAGACCTATAGGGATGAGCAGTTCTTC

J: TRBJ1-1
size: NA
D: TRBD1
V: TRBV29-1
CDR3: CSVAGGENTEAFF
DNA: TGCAGCGTAGCAGGGGGGGAAAACACTGAAGCTTTCTTT

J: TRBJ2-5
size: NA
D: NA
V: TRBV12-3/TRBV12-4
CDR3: CASSLRDTPQETQYF
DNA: TGTGCCAGCAGTTTAAGGGACACCCCACAAGAGACCCAGTACTTC

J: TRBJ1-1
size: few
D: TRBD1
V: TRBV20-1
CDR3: CSAKGTGGAGTEAFF
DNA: TGCAGTGCTAAGGGGACAGGGGGCGCAGGGACTGAAGCTTTCTTT

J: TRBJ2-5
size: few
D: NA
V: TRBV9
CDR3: CASSVGGSQETQYF
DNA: TGTGCCAGCAGCGTAGGTGGGAGCCAAGAGACCCAGTACTTC

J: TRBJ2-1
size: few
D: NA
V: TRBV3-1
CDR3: CASSPSANEQFF
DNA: TGTGCCAGCAGCCCCAGCGCGAATGAGCAGTTCTTC

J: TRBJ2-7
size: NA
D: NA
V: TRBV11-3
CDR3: CASGRLTDCYEQYF
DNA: TGTGCCAGCGGCCGGTTGACGGACTGCTACGAGCAGTACTTC

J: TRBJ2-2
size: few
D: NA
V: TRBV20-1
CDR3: CSARDTLKPGELFF
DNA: TGCAGTGCTAGAGATACCCTCAAGCCCGGGGAGCTGTTTTTT

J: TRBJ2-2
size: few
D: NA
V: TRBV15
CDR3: CATSNTGELFF
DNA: TGTGCCACCAGCAACACCGGGGAGCTGTTTTTT

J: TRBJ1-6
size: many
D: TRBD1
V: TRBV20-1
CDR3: CSARGQGPNSPLHF
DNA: TGCAGTGCTAGAGGACAGGGCCCGAATTCACCCCTCCACTTT

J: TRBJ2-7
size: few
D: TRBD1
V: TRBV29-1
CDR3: CSVRTGGFIEQYF
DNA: TGCAGCGTCAGGACAGGGGGATTCATCGAGCAGTACTTC

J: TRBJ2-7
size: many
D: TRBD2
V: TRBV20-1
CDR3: CSARDGVAGEGYF
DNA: TGCAGTGCTAGAGATGGAGTAGCGGGAGAAGGGTACTTC

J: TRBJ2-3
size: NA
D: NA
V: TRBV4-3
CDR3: CASSQERGNTQYF
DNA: TGCGCCAGCAGCCAAGAACGGGGTAATACGCAGTATTTT

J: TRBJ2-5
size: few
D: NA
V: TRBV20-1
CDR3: CSARDSGGPGTQYF
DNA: TGCAGTGCTAGAGATTCTGGGGGACCCGGGACCCAGTACTTC

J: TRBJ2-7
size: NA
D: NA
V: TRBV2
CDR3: CASSLSRASGEQYF
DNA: TGTGCCAGCAGTTTGTCCAGGGCCTCAGGGGAGCAGTACTTC

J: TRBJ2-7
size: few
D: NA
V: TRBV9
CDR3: CASSVLPGPSYEQYF
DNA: TGTGCCAGCAGCGTACTCCCCGGGCCAAGCTACGAGCAGTACTTC

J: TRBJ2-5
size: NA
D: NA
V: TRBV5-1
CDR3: CASGNAGVGQETQYF
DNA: TGCGCCAGCGGGAATGCAGGGGTCGGCCAAGAGACCCAGTACTTC

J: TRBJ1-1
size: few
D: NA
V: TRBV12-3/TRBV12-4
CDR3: CASSLYNTEAFF
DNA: TGTGCCAGCAGTTTATATAACACTGAAGCTTTCTTT

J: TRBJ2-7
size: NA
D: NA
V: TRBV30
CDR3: CAWSTRGLVAYEQYF
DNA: TGTGCCTGGAGTACACGGGGCTTAGTCGCCTACGAGCAGTACTTC

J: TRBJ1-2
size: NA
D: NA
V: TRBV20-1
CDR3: CCAVNSGNPFYGYTF
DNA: TGCTGTGCGGTCAATTCGGGGAATCCCTTCTATGGCTACACCTTC

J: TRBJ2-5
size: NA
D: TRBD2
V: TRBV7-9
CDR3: CASTLGRTSGTETQYF
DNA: TGTGCCAGCACCCTTGGCCGGACTAGCGGGACAGAGACCCAGTACTTC

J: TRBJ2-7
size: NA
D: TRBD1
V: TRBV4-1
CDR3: CASSQPQGPQYF
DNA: TGCGCCAGCAGCCAACCACAGGGGCCGCAGTACTTC

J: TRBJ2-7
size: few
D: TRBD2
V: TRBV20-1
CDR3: CSAHGTRDLYEQYF
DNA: TGCAGTGCCCATGGGACTAGGGACCTCTACGAGCAGTACTTC

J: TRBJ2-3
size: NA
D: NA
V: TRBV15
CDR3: CATSRPGRDTQYF
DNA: TGTGCCACCAGCAGACCAGGACGAGATACGCAGTATTTT

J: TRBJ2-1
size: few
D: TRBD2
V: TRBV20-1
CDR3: CSAQRRGSYNEQFF
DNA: TGCAGTGCCCAACGGCGCGGGAGCTACAATGAGCAGTTCTTC

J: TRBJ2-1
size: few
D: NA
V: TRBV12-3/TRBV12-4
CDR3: CASSALKQPPLYNEQFF
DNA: TGTGCCAGCAGTGCCCTTAAACAGCCGCCGCTCTACAATGAGCAGTTCTTC

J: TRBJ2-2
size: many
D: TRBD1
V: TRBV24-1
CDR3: CATSATGGFSNTGELFF
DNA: TGTGCCACCAGTGCGACAGGGGGGTTCTCGAACACCGGGGAGCTGTTTTTT

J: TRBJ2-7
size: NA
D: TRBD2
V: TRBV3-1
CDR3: CASSQELAVASYEQYF
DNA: TGTGCCAGCAGCCAGGAACTAGCGGTGGCTTCCTACGAGCAGTACTTC

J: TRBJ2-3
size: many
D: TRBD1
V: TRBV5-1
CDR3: CASSFVGTGDTQYF
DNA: TGCGCCAGCAGCTTTGTAGGGACAGGAGATACGCAGTATTTT

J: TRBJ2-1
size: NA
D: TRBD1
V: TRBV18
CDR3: CASSPSTGVNEQFF
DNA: TGTGCCAGCTCACCTTCGACAGGGGTGAATGAGCAGTTCTTC

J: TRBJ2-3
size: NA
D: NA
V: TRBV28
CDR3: CASSPNWSTDTQYF
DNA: TGTGCCAGCAGTCCAAATTGGAGCACAGATACGCAGTATTTT

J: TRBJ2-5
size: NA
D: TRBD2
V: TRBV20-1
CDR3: CSARDSSGSGGETQYF
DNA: TGCAGTGCTAGAGATAGTAGCGGGAGCGGGGGAGAGACCCAGTACTTC

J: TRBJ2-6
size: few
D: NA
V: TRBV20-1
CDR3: CSAYNSGANVLTF
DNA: TGCAGTGCTTACAACTCTGGGGCCAACGTCCTGACTTTC

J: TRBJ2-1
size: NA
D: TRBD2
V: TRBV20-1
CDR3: CSARVGWGLAPWEQFF
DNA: TGCAGTGCTAGAGTGGGTTGGGGACTAGCGCCGTGGGAGCAGTTCTTC

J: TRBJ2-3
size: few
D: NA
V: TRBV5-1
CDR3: CASSLGVQVRTDTQYF
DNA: TGCGCCAGCAGCTTGGGTGTCCAGGTGCGCACAGATACGCAGTATTTT

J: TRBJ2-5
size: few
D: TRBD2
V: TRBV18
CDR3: CASSLPGLAEETQYF
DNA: TGTGCCAGCTCATTACCGGGACTAGCCGAAGAGACCCAGTACTTC

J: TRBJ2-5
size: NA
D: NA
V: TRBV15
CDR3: CATSGNGGETQYF
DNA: TGTGCCACCAGCGGAAATGGGGGAGAGACCCAGTACTTC

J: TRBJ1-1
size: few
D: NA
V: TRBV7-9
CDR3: CASSLTRAMNTEAFF
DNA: TGTGCCAGCAGCTTAACCAGGGCCATGAACACTGAAGCTTTCTTT

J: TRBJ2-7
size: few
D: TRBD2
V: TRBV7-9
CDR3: CASSLLAGGHLYF
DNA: TGTGCCAGCAGCTTACTAGCGGGAGGACATTTGTACTTC

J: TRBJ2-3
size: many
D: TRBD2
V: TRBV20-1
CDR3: CSATLAGTDTQYF
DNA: TGCAGTGCTACTCTAGCGGGCACAGATACGCAGTATTTT

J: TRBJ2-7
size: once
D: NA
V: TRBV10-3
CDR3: CAISDRPKGEQYF
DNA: TGTGCCATCAGTGATAGGCCCAAAGGCGAGCAGTACTTC

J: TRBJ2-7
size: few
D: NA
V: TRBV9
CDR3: CASSVGPGVSAGKTYEQYF
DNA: TGTGCCAGCAGCGTAGGGCCAGGGGTTAGCGCGGGAAAGACCTACGAGCAGTACTTC

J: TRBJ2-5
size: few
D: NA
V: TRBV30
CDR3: CAWRSGPGETQYF
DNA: TGTGCCTGGAGATCAGGGCCGGGAGAGACCCAGTACTTC

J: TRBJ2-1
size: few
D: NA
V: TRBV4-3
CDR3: CASSQAVAQYNEQFF
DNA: TGCGCCAGCAGCCAAGCGGTCGCACAGTACAATGAGCAGTTCTTC

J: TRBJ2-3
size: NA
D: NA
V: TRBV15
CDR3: CATSRDRRGTDTQYF
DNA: TGTGCCACCAGCAGAGATAGAAGGGGAACAGATACGCAGTATTTT

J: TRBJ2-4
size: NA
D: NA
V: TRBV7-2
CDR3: CASSFSRGKNIQYF
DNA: TGTGCCAGCAGCTTCAGCAGGGGCAAAAACATTCAGTACTTC

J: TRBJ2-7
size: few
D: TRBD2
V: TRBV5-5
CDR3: CASSYAGDVPTYEQYF
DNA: TGTGCCAGCAGCTATGCGGGGGACGTACCTACCTACGAGCAGTACTTC

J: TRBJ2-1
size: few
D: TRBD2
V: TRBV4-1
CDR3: CASSHERGSPYNEQFF
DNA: TGCGCCAGCAGCCACGAGCGGGGGAGCCCCTACAATGAGCAGTTCTTC

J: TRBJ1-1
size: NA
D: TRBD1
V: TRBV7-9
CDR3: CASSFSGGRAFF
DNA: TGTGCCAGCAGCTTCTCAGGGGGACGAGCTTTCTTT